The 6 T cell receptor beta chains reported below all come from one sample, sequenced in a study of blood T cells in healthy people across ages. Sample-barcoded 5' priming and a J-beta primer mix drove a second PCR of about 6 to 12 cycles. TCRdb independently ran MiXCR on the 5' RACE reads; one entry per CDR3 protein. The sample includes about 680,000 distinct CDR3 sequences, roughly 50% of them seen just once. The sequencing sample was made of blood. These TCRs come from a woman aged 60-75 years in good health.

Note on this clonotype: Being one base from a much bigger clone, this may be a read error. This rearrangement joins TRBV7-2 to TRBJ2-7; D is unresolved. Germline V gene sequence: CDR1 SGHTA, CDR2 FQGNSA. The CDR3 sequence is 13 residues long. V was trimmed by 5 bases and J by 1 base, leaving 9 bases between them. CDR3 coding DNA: TGTGCCAGCAGCGCCTCAGATTCCTACGAGCAGTACTTC. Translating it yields CASSASDSYEQYF.

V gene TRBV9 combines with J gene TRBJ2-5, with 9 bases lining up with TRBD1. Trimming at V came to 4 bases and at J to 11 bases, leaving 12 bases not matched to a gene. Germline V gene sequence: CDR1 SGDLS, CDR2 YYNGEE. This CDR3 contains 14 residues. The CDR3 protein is CASSRGQGPLEQYF. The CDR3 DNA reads TGTGCCAGCAGCCGGGGACAGGGCCCTCTTGAGCAGTACTTC.

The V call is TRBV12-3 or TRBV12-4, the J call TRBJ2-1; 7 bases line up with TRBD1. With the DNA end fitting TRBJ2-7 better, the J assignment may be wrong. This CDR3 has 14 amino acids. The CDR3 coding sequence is TGTGCCAGCAGGTACAGGGGCTCCTACAATGAGCAGTACTTC. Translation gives CASRYRGSYNEQYF.

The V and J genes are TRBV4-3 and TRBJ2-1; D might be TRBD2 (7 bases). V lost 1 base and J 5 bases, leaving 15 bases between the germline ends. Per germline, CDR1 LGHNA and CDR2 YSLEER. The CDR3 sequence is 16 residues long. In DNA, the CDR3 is TGCGCCAGCAGCCAAGCGGCGGGAGAGGGGGACAATGAGCAGTTCTTC. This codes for CASSQAAGEGDNEQFF.

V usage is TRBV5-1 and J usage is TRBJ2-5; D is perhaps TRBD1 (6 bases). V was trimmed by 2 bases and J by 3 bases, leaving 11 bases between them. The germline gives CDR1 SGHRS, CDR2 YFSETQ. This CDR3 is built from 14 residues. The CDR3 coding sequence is TGCGCCAGCAGCTTAGACAGGCCCAAAGAGACCCAGTACTTC. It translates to CASSLDRPKETQYF.

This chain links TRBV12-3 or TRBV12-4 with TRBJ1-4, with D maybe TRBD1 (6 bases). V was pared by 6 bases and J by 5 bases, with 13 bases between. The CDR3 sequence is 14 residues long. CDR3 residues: CASRPGQGNEKLFF. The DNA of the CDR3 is TGTGCCAGCAGACCGGGACAAGGAAATGAAAAACTGTTTTTT.